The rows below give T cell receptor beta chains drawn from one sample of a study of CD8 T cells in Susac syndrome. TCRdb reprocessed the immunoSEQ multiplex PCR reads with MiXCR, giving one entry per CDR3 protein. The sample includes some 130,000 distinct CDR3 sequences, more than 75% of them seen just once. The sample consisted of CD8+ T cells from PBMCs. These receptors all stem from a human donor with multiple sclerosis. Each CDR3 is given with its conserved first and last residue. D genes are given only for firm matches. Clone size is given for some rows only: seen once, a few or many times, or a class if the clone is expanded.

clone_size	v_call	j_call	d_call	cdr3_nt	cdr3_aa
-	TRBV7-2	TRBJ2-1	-	TGTGCCAGCAGCTTAGCCTTACTACCCCAGGAGCAGTTCTTC	CASSLALLPQEQFF
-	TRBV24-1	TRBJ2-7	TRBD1	TGTGCCACCAAGGGCGACAGGGTCCACGAGCAGTACTTC	CATKGDRVHEQYF
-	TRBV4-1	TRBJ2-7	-	TGCGCCAGCAGCCAGGGAAGGGCCGGCTACGAGCAGTACTTC	CASSQGRAGYEQYF
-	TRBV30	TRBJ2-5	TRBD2	TGTGCCTGCAAACCCCGACGGGCTAGCGGGAGGATAGAGACCCAGTACTTC	CACKPRRASGRIETQYF
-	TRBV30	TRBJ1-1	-	TGTGCCTGGACTATGGGGACTGAAGCTTTCTTT	CAWTMGTEAFF
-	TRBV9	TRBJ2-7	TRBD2	TGTGCCAGCGGGGGGGAGGACTCCTACGAGCAGTACTTC	CASGGEDSYEQYF
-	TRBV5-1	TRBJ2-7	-	TGCGCCAGCAGCGCCCGGACAGACCTCTCCTACGAGCAGTACTTC	CASSARTDLSYEQYF
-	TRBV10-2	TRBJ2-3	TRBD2	TGCGCCTCCGAGACTAGCGGAGCCACAGATACGCAGTATTTT	CASETSGATDTQYF
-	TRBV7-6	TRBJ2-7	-	TGTGCCAGCAGCCCCCGGGGGACCTCCTACGAGCAGTACTTC	CASSPRGTSYEQYF
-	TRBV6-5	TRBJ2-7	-	TGTGCCAGCACCCCGACGGGTAGGGGCGAGCAGTACTTC	CASTPTGRGEQYF
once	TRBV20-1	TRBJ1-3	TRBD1	TGCAGTGCTAGACCGAGGACAGGAGGGTACTCTGGAAACACCATATATTTT	CSARPRTGGYSGNTIYF
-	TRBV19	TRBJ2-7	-	TGTGCCAGCCGTCGAGGAGAGTCGGACGAGCAGTACTTC	CASRRGESDEQYF
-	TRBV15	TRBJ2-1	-	TGTGCCACCAGCAGAGATTCGAAGGGTGAGCAGTTCTTC	CATSRDSKGEQFF
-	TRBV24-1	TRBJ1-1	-	TGTGCCACCAGTGATTTTATGGGAGCTGAAGCTTTCTTT	CATSDFMGAEAFF
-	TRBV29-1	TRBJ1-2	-	TGCAGCGTTGAAGAGACCTCACGCTATGGCTACACCTTC	CSVEETSRYGYTF
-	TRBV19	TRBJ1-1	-	TGTGCCAGTAGTAACGCGGGGAACACTGAAGCTTTCTTT	CASSNAGNTEAFF
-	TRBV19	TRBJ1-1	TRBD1	TGTGCCAGTAGTGATCAGGGGGGGACGAACACTGAAGCTTTCTTT	CASSDQGGTNTEAFF
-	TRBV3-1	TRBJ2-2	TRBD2	TGTGCCAGCGGGACTAGCGGAGGCACCGGGGAGCTGTTTTTT	CASGTSGGTGELFF
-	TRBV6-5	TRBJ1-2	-	TGTGCCAGCAGTTATACAGAGAGCCTTAACTATGGCTACACCTTC	CASSYTESLNYGYTF